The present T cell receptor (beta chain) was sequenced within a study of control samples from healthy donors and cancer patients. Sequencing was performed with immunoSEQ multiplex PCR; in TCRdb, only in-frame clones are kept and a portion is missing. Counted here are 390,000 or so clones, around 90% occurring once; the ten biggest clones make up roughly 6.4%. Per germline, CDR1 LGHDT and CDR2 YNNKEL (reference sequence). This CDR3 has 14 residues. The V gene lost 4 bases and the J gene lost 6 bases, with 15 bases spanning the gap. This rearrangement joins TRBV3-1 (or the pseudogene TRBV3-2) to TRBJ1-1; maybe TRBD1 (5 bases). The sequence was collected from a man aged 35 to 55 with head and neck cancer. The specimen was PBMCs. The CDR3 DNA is TGTGCCAGCAGCCCTGTCAGGGTGAGATCTGAAGCTTTCTTT. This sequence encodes CASSPVRVRSEAFF.